Shown below are 19 T cell receptor beta chains from a single sample sequenced in a study of response to subunit inactivated influenza vaccine. A single record per CDR3 protein comes from TCRdb applying MiXCR to the RT-PCR reads. The data hold approximately 530,000 distinct CDR3 sequences, with 7.6% observed a single time. The input for sequencing was PBMCs from blood, taken less than 25 months after vaccination. These receptors were taken from a man aged 50 to 69 who received an inactivated influenza vaccine.

This clonotype was seen a handful of times. The chain uses TRBV6-2 or TRBV6-3 and TRBJ2-7; TRBD1 aligns across 8 bases. CDR1 MNHEY and CDR2 SVGEGT come from the germline V gene. V lost 4 bases and J lost 3; bases outside the gene matches: 11. CDR3 length: 16 amino acids. Here the CDR3 reads CASSSIRGQDYYEQYF. The CDR3 nucleotides are TGTGCCAGCAGTTCTATAAGGGGACAGGATTACTACGAGCAGTACTTC.

This clonotype showed up just a few times. The V gene is TRBV6-5, the J gene TRBJ2-4, with D possibly TRBD1 on 6 matching bases. This CDR3 comprises 14 residues. Trimming left V 0 bases short and J 7 bases short, with 10 bases between. From germline, CDR1 is MNHEY and CDR2 SVGAGI. The CDR3 reads CASSYSYRVNIQYF. The DNA of the CDR3 is TGTGCCAGCAGTTACTCTTACAGGGTGAACATTCAGTACTTC.

This sequence joins TRBV2 and TRBJ2-5, with D maybe TRBD1 (6 bases). The CDR3 is 14 amino acids. Germline V lookup: CDR1 SNHLY, CDR2 FYNNEI. The V end was cut by 3 bases, the J end by 3 bases, with 11 bases between. In DNA form, the CDR3 reads TGTGCCAGCAGTGATCTGGCAGGGGAAGAGACCCAGTACTTC. It encodes CASSDLAGEETQYF.

This clonotype was counted once. The germline gene is not matched at one end of the junction; a read error may be the cause. This chain connects TRBV24-1 to TRBJ2-2, with D uncertain. Germline V gene data show CDR1 as KGHDR and CDR2 as SFDVKD. The CDR3 loop spans 13 amino acids. The CDR3 protein is CVTSDSVTPELFF. The DNA of the CDR3 is TGTGTCACCAGTGATTCGGTTACTCCGGAGCTGTTTTTT.

This clonotype was observed many times. The J gene is TRBJ1-5, the V gene TRBV2; TRBD1 aligns across 7 bases. Germline V gene data show CDR1 as SNHLY and CDR2 as FYNNEI. CDR3 length: 15 amino acids. The V segment lost 7 bases and the J segment 4 bases; nucleotides outside the gene matches: 10. The DNA of the CDR3 is TGTGCCAGCAAGGAGGATCCACAGGGGAATCAGCCCCAGCATTTT. Translating gives CASKEDPQGNQPQHF.

This clonotype was seen many times. J is TRBJ1-2 and V is TRBV12-3 or TRBV12-4; TRBD1 matches at 7 bases. The CDR3 length is 12 residues. V was pared by 6 bases and J by 10 bases, with 8 bases of the junction left unmatched. In DNA, the CDR3 is TGTGCCAGCAGCCCCCGACAGGGCGCCTACACCTTC. It translates to CASSPRQGAYTF.

The rearrangement joins TRBV20-1 to TRBJ1-5; D might be TRBD1 (6 bases). V gave up 5 bases and J gave up 4 bases, with 15 bases separating them. This CDR3 has 14 amino acids. Germline V lookup: CDR1 DFQATT, CDR2 SNEGSKA (reference sequence). This CDR3 reads CSAVNRVGNQPQHF. The CDR3 region has the DNA TGCAGTGCTGTAAACAGGGTAGGGAATCAGCCCCAGCATTTT.

At least ten counts were recorded for this clonotype. The chain links TRBV5-1 to TRBJ2-3; 8 bases match TRBD1. Germline CDR1 and CDR2: SGHRS and YFSETQ. The CDR3 has 15 amino acids. Trimming took 5 bases from V and 2 from J; bases not matched to a gene: 7. This CDR3 is CASSHGQGNTDTQYF. In DNA, the CDR3 is TGCGCCAGCAGTCACGGACAGGGAAACACAGATACGCAGTATTTT. Complete variable domain (other parts from reference TRBV5-1 and TRBJ2-3): KAGVTQTPRYLIKTRGQQVTLSCSPISGHRSVSWYQQTPGQGLQFLFEYFSETQRNKGNFPGRFSGRQFSNSRSEMNVSTLELGDSALYLCASSHGQGNTDTQYFGPGTRLTVL.

This chain uses TRBV28 with TRBJ2-1; 9 bases align to TRBD2. Trimming at V came to 4 bases and at J to 0 bases, leaving 7 bases not matched to a gene. Germline V gene lookup returns CDR1 MDHEN and CDR2 SYDVKM. The CDR3 length is 17 residues. The CDR3 region is CASSSRTSASSYNEQFF. The CDR3 DNA follows: TGTGCCAGCAGTTCTCGGACTAGCGCGAGCTCCTACAATGAGCAGTTCTTC.

This clonotype has ten or more counts. V usage is TRBV12-3 or TRBV12-4 and J usage is TRBJ1-5; the D is unclear. This CDR3 comprises 12 residues. V dropped 5 bases and J dropped 9 bases, with 11 bases sitting between them. The DNA of the CDR3 is TGTGCCAGCAGTCGGGGAGTATGGCCCCAGCATTTT. Translated: CASSRGVWPQHF.

The V gene is TRBV3-1, the J gene TRBJ1-1; the D gene is possibly TRBD1 (6 bases). Looked up from germline, CDR1 is LGHDT and CDR2 is YNNKEL (reference sequence). The ends were cut back, 3 bases at V and 5 bases at J, with 16 bases in the middle. The CDR3 length is 15 residues. This CDR3 is CASSQKKQGGTEAFF. CDR3 sequence (DNA): TGTGCCAGCAGCCAGAAAAAACAGGGTGGGACTGAAGCTTTCTTT.

The chain joins TRBV24-1 to TRBJ2-5; TRBD1 matches at 11 bases. Germline V CDR1 and CDR2: KGHDR, SFDVKD. With V trimmed by 7 bases and J by 4 bases, 1 base remained unmatched. This CDR3 spans 13 amino acids. CDR3 coding DNA: TGTGCCACCAGAGGGACAGGGGGAGAGACCCAGTACTTC. This gives the protein CATRGTGGETQYF.

This chain uses TRBV18 with TRBJ1-5; D may be TRBD1 (5 bases). V shed 6 bases and J shed 7 bases, with 16 bases lying between them. Germline loops: CDR1 KGHSH, CDR2 LQKENI. CDR3 length: 14 amino acids. The CDR3 DNA reads as TGTGCCAGCTCCCCCGGGGCAGGACAACAGCCCCAGCATTTT. Translating gives CASSPGAGQQPQHF. Looking up the rest from reference TRBV18 and TRBJ1-5 gives the full variable domain: NAGVMQNPRHLVRRRGQEARLRCSPMKGHSHVYWYRQLPEEGLKFMVYLQKENIIDESGMPKERFSAEFPKEGPSILRIQQVVRGDSAAYFCASSPGAGQQPQHFGDGTRLSIL.

This clonotype has just a few counts. The rearrangement uses TRBV5-1 and TRBJ2-7; 7 bases fit TRBD1. Germline assignment: CDR1 SGHRS and CDR2 YFSETQ. This CDR3 contains 16 residues. With V trimmed by 1 base and J by 6 bases, 13 bases remained unmatched. The DNA of the CDR3 is TGCGCCAGCAGCTTGTACCCAGACAGGGCCAAATCCGAGCAGTACTTC. Protein sequence: CASSLYPDRAKSEQYF.

There are many counts of this clonotype. This sequence joins TRBV7-9 and TRBJ1-2; a possible D gene is TRBD1 (5 bases). Germline-derived CDR1 and CDR2 are SEHNR and FQNEAQ (reference sequence). Trimming left V 6 bases short and J 0 bases short, with 11 bases between. This CDR3 has 14 amino acids. The CDR3 coding sequence is TGTGCCAGCAGTTCGTCAGGGACTAACTATGGCTACACCTTC. This encodes CASSSSGTNYGYTF.

The chain has TRBV20-1 and TRBJ2-3, with 7 bases aligning to TRBD2. V was clipped by 6 bases and J by 2 bases; unmatched bases: 8. The CDR3 is 14 amino acids. Germline CDR1 and CDR2: DFQATT and SNEGSKA (reference sequence). The CDR3 region is CSARGGGHTDTQYF. Here the CDR3 DNA reads TGCAGTGCAAGGGGCGGGGGTCACACAGATACGCAGTATTTT.

The rearrangement links TRBV20-1 to TRBJ2-1; 13 bases line up with TRBD2. With 6 bases clipped from V and 4 bases from J, the junction kept 3 bases outside the gene matches. The germline CDR1 and CDR2 sequences are DFQATT and SNEGSKA (reference sequence). This CDR3 comprises 14 residues. The CDR3 loop is CSARLAGGYNEQFF. The DNA of the CDR3 is TGCAGTGCCAGACTAGCGGGGGGTTACAATGAGCAGTTCTTC.

This clonotype turned up a few times. The rearrangement joins TRBV6-2 or TRBV6-3 to TRBJ2-1; 9 bases map to TRBD2. The germline CDR1 and CDR2 sequences are MNHEY and SVGEGT. V gave up 6 bases and J gave up 9 bases; unmatched junction bases: 18. This CDR3 has 17 amino acids. CDR3 nucleotides: TGTGCCAGCAGCCTAATCGCCCCCAGCGGGGGGCCCGCTGAGCAGTTCTTC. Encoded protein: CASSLIAPSGGPAEQFF.

This clonotype was detected only a few times. This chain links TRBV5-6 with TRBJ2-7; TRBD1 aligns across 7 bases. The CDR3 extends over 14 amino acids. Trimming cost V 7 bases and J 1 base; bases outside gene matches: 8. Per germline, CDR1 SGHDT and CDR2 YYEEEE. The CDR3 spells CASCSGTASYEQYF. In DNA, the CDR3 is TGTGCCAGCTGCTCTGGGACAGCTTCCTACGAGCAGTACTTC.